This T cell receptor beta chain was sequenced during a study of identifying expanded T cells in peripheral blood. The CDR3 loop spans 14 amino acids. V was pared by 4 bases and J by 7 bases, with 11 bases between. CDR1 MGHRA and CDR2 YSYEKL come from the germline V gene. Sequencing used immunoSEQ multiplex PCR; TCRdb keeps in-frame clones, though not all of them. The table has 75,000 to 95,000 clones, about 85% seen once; the top ten hold 4.5%. This receptor was taken from a person between 18 and 70 years old in good health. The rearrangement links TRBV4-1 to TRBJ1-6, with a tentative D call TRBD1 (5 bases). The sequenced sample was blood. The CDR3 coding sequence is TGCGCCAGCAGCCCGGGGGAAGCAAATTCACCCCTCCACTTT. Its translation: CASSPGEANSPLHF.